Below are 25 T cell receptor beta chains sequenced from a single sample in a study of blood T cells in healthy people across ages. Sample-barcoded 5' priming and a J-beta primer mix drove a second PCR of roughly 7 to 11 cycles. TCRdb reanalysed the 5' RACE reads using MiXCR and keeps one entry per CDR3 protein. This sample has about 940,000 distinct CDR3 sequences; roughly 43% occur once, and the top ten carry around 15%. Sequenced sample: blood. These receptors all come from a man in his thirties or forties in good health.

This clonotype has just a few counts. The J gene is TRBJ2-3, the V gene TRBV28; no clear D gene. The CDR3 has 14 amino acids. With 6 bases removed from V and 0 bases from J, the gap between germline ends came to 10 bases. The germline V gene encodes CDR1 MDHEN and CDR2 SYDVKM. The CDR3 spells CASRQTLSTDTQYF. Here the CDR3 DNA reads TGTGCCAGCAGGCAGACCCTTAGCACAGATACGCAGTATTTT. The full variable domain, its missing parts supplied by reference TRBV28 and TRBJ2-3, is DVKVTQSSRYLVKRTGEKVFLECVQDMDHENMFWYRQDPGLGLRLIYFSYDVKMKEKGDIPEGYSVSREKKERFSLILESASTNQTSMYLCASRQTLSTDTQYFGPGTRLTVL.

V is TRBV6-1 and J is TRBJ1-4; D possibly corresponds to TRBD1 (6 bases). CDR3 length equals 12 residues. Looked up from germline, CDR1 is MNHNS and CDR2 is SASEGT. Trimming stripped 5 bases from V and 6 bases from J, with 7 bases between. As DNA, the CDR3 is TGTGCCAGCAGTAACAGGGATGAAAAACTGTTTTTT. Amino acid sequence: CASSNRDEKLFF.

A few counts support this clonotype. J is TRBJ1-2 and V is TRBV28, with D unresolved. The CDR3 totals 12 residues. V lost 10 bases to trimming and J lost 7 bases, with 16 bases between them. From germline, CDR1 is MDHEN and CDR2 SYDVKM. The CDR3 spells CAITSTIRGYTF. The DNA for the CDR3 is TGTGCCATTACATCCACAATACGTGGCTACACCTTC.

This clonotype has a single count. A clone one base away is much larger, so this may be a read error. This chain uses TRBV20-1 with TRBJ2-4; D call uncertain. CDR3 length: 13 amino acids. V was trimmed by 6 bases and J by 13 bases, leaving 22 bases between them. Germline values: CDR1 DFQATT, CDR2 SNEGSKA (reference sequence). CDR3 sequence (DNA): TGCAGTGCCGGGCGAACAGACACCTACAAGCAGTACTTC. This sequence encodes CSAGRTDTYKQYF.

This clonotype was observed a few times. This chain uses TRBV7-9 with TRBJ2-7; TRBD1 matches 7 bases. This CDR3 is 13 amino acids long. V lost 8 bases and J lost 0; bases outside the gene matches: 4. Germline-derived CDR1 and CDR2 are SEHNR and FQNEAQ (reference sequence). The CDR3 is CASGWDSSYEQYF. Written as DNA, the CDR3 is TGTGCCAGCGGCTGGGACAGCTCCTACGAGCAGTACTTC.

Details on this clonotype: A junction boundary mismatches the germline segment, possibly from a read error. The chain combines TRBV7-8 with TRBJ2-4; D perhaps matches TRBD2 (5 bases). The closer fit of TRBJ2-7 to the DNA end suggests the J call may be wrong. CDR3 length equals 12 residues. Germline V gene lookup returns CDR1 SGHVS and CDR2 FQNEAQ. CDR3 sequence: CANSLDGNEQYF. The DNA of the CDR3 is TGTGCCAACAGCTTAGACGGGAACGAGCAGTACTTC.

In this sample, this clonotype turned up a few times. This chain connects TRBV4-1 to TRBJ2-1; no firm D call. This CDR3 region has 13 residues. Germline loops: CDR1 MGHRA, CDR2 YSYEKL. Between the trimmed V and J ends, which lost 5 bases and 8 bases, there was a span of 13 bases. CDR3 sequence reads: CASSALGFDEQFF. The CDR3 DNA reads as TGCGCCAGCAGCGCCTTGGGCTTCGATGAGCAGTTCTTC.

The chain employs TRBV7-2 and TRBJ2-1; possible D gene TRBD1, 6 bases. The CDR3 has 15 residues. Between the trimmed V and J ends, which lost 1 base and 4 bases, there was a span of 11 bases. Germline CDR1 and CDR2: SGHTA and FQGNSA. CDR3 loop: CASSLGWGHYNEQFF. The CDR3 region has the DNA TGTGCCAGCAGCTTAGGTTGGGGACATTACAATGAGCAGTTCTTC.

This sequence joins TRBV12-3 or TRBV12-4 and TRBJ2-5, with D maybe TRBD1 (6 bases). V was pared by 3 bases and J by 11 bases, with 10 bases between. This CDR3 has 11 amino acids. The CDR3 loop reads CASSFGRGQYF. CDR3 nucleotide sequence: TGTGCCAGCAGTTTTGGTAGGGGGCAGTACTTC.

This chain connects TRBV18 to TRBJ2-1; D is ambiguous. The CDR3 is 12 residues long. The germline V gene encodes CDR1 KGHSH and CDR2 LQKENI. Trimming removed 2 bases from V and 10 bases from J, with 9 bases in between. CDR3 bases: TGTGCCAGCTCACCAGCGGCCGGCGAGCAGTTCTTC. It specifies CASSPAAGEQFF. Complete variable domain (other parts from reference TRBV18 and TRBJ2-1): NAGVMQNPRHLVRRRGQEARLRCSPMKGHSHVYWYRQLPEEGLKFMVYLQKENIIDESGMPKERFSAEFPKEGPSILRIQQVVRGDSAAYFCASSPAAGEQFFGPGTRLTVL.

In this sample, this clonotype turned up many times. This chain joins TRBV5-5 and TRBJ2-7, with a weak D call TRBD2 (5 bases). CDR3 size: 15 residues. Trimming took 1 base from V and 2 from J, leaving 13 bases between them. The germline gives CDR1 SGHKS, CDR2 YYEKEE (reference sequence). CDR3 loop: CASSLIPADPYEQYF. The CDR3 DNA reads TGTGCCAGCAGCTTGATACCAGCGGACCCCTACGAGCAGTACTTC.

The rearrangement joins TRBV5-5 to TRBJ2-5, with D tentatively TRBD1 or TRBD2 (6 bases each). The CDR3 spans 14 residues. Trimming took 5 bases from V and 5 from J, leaving 16 bases between them. Germline V gene lookup returns CDR1 SGHKS and CDR2 YYEKEE (reference sequence). CDR3 region: CASSPQGGVETQYF. For the CDR3, the DNA is TGTGCCAGCAGTCCACAGGGCGGGGTTGAGACCCAGTACTTC.

The V call is TRBV6-5, the J call TRBJ2-7, with 11 bases lining up with TRBD2. The DNA end favors TRBJ2-5, so the J call may be wrong. The length of the CDR3 is 15 residues. Germline V lookup: CDR1 MNHEY, CDR2 SVGAGI. The CDR3 loop reads CASTPLTSGEETQYF. In DNA, the CDR3 is TGTGCCAGCACCCCGTTGACTAGCGGGGAAGAGACCCAGTACTTC.

This clonotype was seen a handful of times. V and J are TRBV5-1 and TRBJ2-7; TRBD2 matches 12 bases. This CDR3 is built from 19 residues. Germline CDR1 is SGHRS and CDR2 is YFSETQ. Germline trimming cut 1 base from V and 2 bases from J; bases unmatched to any gene: 13. The DNA of the CDR3 is TGCGCCAGCAGCTTGTCTCCACTAGCGGGGGGCGTAAAACCCTACGAGCAGTACTTC. Residues: CASSLSPLAGGVKPYEQYF.

V gene TRBV19 combines with J gene TRBJ2-1; the match to TRBD1 covers 8 bases. With V trimmed by 9 bases and J by 9 bases, 4 bases remained unmatched. Per germline, CDR1 LNHDA and CDR2 SQIVND (reference sequence). The CDR3 length is 11 residues. The CDR3 loop reads CASRTGIEQFF. CDR3 nucleotide sequence: TGTGCCAGCAGGACAGGGATTGAGCAGTTCTTC.

The chain carries TRBV4-3 and TRBJ2-1, with D possibly being TRBD1 (5 bases). Between the trimmed V and J ends, which lost 0 bases and 9 bases, there was a span of 15 bases. This CDR3 spans 15 amino acids. Germline values: CDR1 LGHNA, CDR2 YSLEER. The CDR3 DNA is TGCGCCAGCAGCCAAGATGCGTCCAGGGTACGTGAGCAGTTCTTC. Protein sequence: CASSQDASRVREQFF.

This clonotype was seen a few times. This chain joins TRBV7-2 and TRBJ1-1; D remains unclear. The CDR3 contains 15 residues. The germline gives CDR1 SGHTA, CDR2 FQGNSA. Trimming removed 6 bases at V and 4 bases at J, with 18 bases between. CDR3 sequence (DNA): TGTGCCAGCAGATCTTTTGGAACCGCGGGCACTGAAGCTTTCTTT. Encoded protein: CASRSFGTAGTEAFF.

The rearrangement links TRBV3-1 to TRBJ2-2; D is ambiguous. The V end was cut by 1 base, the J end by 1 base, with 4 bases between. Germline CDR1 is LGHDT and CDR2 is YNNKEL (reference sequence). This CDR3 is built from 14 residues. Here the CDR3 reads CASSQVVNTGELFF. In nucleotides, the CDR3 is TGTGCCAGCAGCCAAGTAGTGAACACCGGGGAGCTGTTTTTT.

This clonotype was recorded a few times. V and J are TRBV12-3 or TRBV12-4 and TRBJ1-2, with D possibly being TRBD1 (6 bases). V was clipped by 5 bases and J by 8 bases, with 15 bases between them. The CDR3 extends over 13 amino acids. The CDR3 sequence is CASSLRTVGGYTF. The CDR3 coding sequence is TGTGCCAGCAGTCTCCGGACAGTGGGGGGCTACACCTTC.

The rearrangement links TRBV6-1 to TRBJ2-2, with a possible D match to TRBD2 (5 bases). This CDR3 region has 15 residues. Trimming took off 8 bases at V and 1 base at J, with 14 bases between the two ends. Germline V gene lookup returns CDR1 MNHNS and CDR2 SASEGT. The CDR3 loop is CASWIGSVNTGELFF. In nucleotides, the CDR3 is TGTGCCAGCTGGATTGGGAGCGTGAACACCGGGGAGCTGTTTTTT.

This chain joins TRBV14 and TRBJ1-2; tentatively, D is TRBD1 (5 bases). Germline V gene data show CDR1 as SGHDN and CDR2 as FVKESK. The V gene lost 1 base and the J gene lost 4 bases, with 16 bases spanning the gap. The length of the CDR3 is 16 residues. The CDR3 sequence: CASSQVSAREGYGYTF. DNA of the CDR3: TGTGCCAGCAGCCAAGTATCGGCCAGGGAGGGCTATGGCTACACCTTC.

This clonotype was seen only once. The chain recombines TRBV4-1 with TRBJ2-2; D may be TRBD2 (6 bases). The germline CDR1 and CDR2 sequences are MGHRA and YSYEKL. This CDR3 spans 16 amino acids. The V and J ends lost 3 bases and 6 bases respectively, with 17 bases between them. The CDR3 loop is CASSQDWGVGAGELFF. In DNA, the CDR3 is TGCGCCAGCAGCCAGGACTGGGGGGTGGGGGCCGGGGAGCTGTTTTTT.

J is TRBJ1-6 and V is TRBV2; D gene uncertain. The V and J ends lost 0 bases and 8 bases respectively, with 20 bases between them. This CDR3 is 18 amino acids long. The germline V gene encodes CDR1 SNHLY and CDR2 FYNNEI. The CDR3 sequence: CASSEAGRGLGSDSPLHF. In DNA form, the CDR3 reads TGTGCCAGCAGTGAAGCGGGTCGAGGGCTGGGATCGGATTCACCCCTCCACTTT. The whole variable domain, filled in from reference TRBV2 and TRBJ1-6, reads EPEVTQTPSHQVTQMGQEVILRCVPISNHLYFYWYRQILGQKVEFLVSFYNNEISEKSEIFDDQFSVERPDGSNFTLKIRSTKLEDSAMYFCASSEAGRGLGSDSPLHFGNGTRLTVT.

There are a few counts of this clonotype. J is TRBJ2-5 and V is TRBV6-2 or TRBV6-3, with TRBD1 as a possible D gene (5 bases). The J call may not be correct, given that the DNA end is closer to TRBJ2-7. The CDR3 runs to 11 residues. Germline V gene data show CDR1 as MNHEY and CDR2 as SVGEGT. CDR3 protein: CASSQQAEQYF. CDR3 DNA: TGTGCCAGCAGTCAACAGGCCGAGCAGTACTTC.

Of note for this clonotype: A much larger clonotype is one base distant, so this may be a read error. The V call is TRBV6-1, the J call TRBJ1-2; 9 bases match TRBD1. CDR3 length equals 14 residues. CDR1 is MNHNS, CDR2 SASEGT, per germline. The CDR3 DNA reads TGTGCCAGCAGTGAGGGGGGGACAGGGTATGGCCACACCTTC. This sequence encodes CASSEGGTGYGHTF.